The rows below give T cell receptor beta chains drawn from one sample of a study of shared clonotypes between healthy human individuals. This table comes from immunoSEQ multiplex PCR, and its TCRdb copy is limited to in-frame clones, with some not included. The table has 2 million to 2.5 million clones, 95% seen once. Material for sequencing was naive CD4+ T cells sorted from blood. The source of these receptors is a man younger than 30 in good health. The CDR3 runs from the conserved cysteine through the conserved F or W. Fields, in order: CDR3 length, clone size, V gene, D gene, J gene, CDR3 DNA, CDR3 protein. The D gene is left open where the match is weak. Clone size is shown for a subset of rows, as once, few, many or a class of expanded clone.

CDR3 length: 12
clone size: once
V gene: TRBV7-2
D gene: NA
J gene: TRBJ2-7
CDR3 DNA: TGTGCCAGCAGCCCTACCTCCTACGAGCAGTACTTC
CDR3 protein: CASSPTSYEQYF

CDR3 length: 14
clone size: NA
V gene: TRBV6-6
D gene: TRBD2
J gene: TRBJ2-5
CDR3 DNA: TGTGCCAGCAGTTCCCTAGCGGGAGAGGGGACCCAGTACTTC
CDR3 protein: CASSSLAGEGTQYF

CDR3 length: 15
clone size: NA
V gene: TRBV5-1
D gene: NA
J gene: TRBJ1-6
CDR3 DNA: TGCGCCAGCAGCTTGGACGGGAGCCTAGCATCACCCCTCCACTTT
CDR3 protein: CASSLDGSLASPLHF

CDR3 length: 15
clone size: once
V gene: TRBV28
D gene: NA
J gene: TRBJ2-6
CDR3 DNA: TGTGCCAGCAGCTCGAGACTTTCTGGGGCCAACGTCCTGACTTTC
CDR3 protein: CASSSRLSGANVLTF

CDR3 length: 13
clone size: once
V gene: TRBV2
D gene: NA
J gene: TRBJ2-7
CDR3 DNA: TGTGCCAGTCGGGGGTTTTCATCCTACGAGCAGTACTTC
CDR3 protein: CASRGFSSYEQYF

CDR3 length: 13
clone size: NA
V gene: TRBV5-6
D gene: NA
J gene: TRBJ2-5
CDR3 DNA: TGTGCCAGCAGAAGGCAGGGCCAAGAGACCCAGTACTTC
CDR3 protein: CASRRQGQETQYF

CDR3 length: 14
clone size: NA
V gene: TRBV18
D gene: TRBD1
J gene: TRBJ2-7
CDR3 DNA: TGTGCCAGCTCACCAACAGGGGGCGGGGACGAGCAGTACTTC
CDR3 protein: CASSPTGGGDEQYF

CDR3 length: 11
clone size: NA
V gene: TRBV30
D gene: NA
J gene: TRBJ2-7
CDR3 DNA: TGTGCCTGGGGCGACCGGGACGAGCAGTACTTC
CDR3 protein: CAWGDRDEQYF

CDR3 length: 14
clone size: once
V gene: TRBV10-1
D gene: NA
J gene: TRBJ1-1
CDR3 DNA: TGCGCCAGCAGTGAGATCCCAGGAAGCACTGAAGCTTTCTTT
CDR3 protein: CASSEIPGSTEAFF

CDR3 length: 14
clone size: NA
V gene: TRBV18
D gene: TRBD1
J gene: TRBJ2-7
CDR3 DNA: TGTGCCAGCTCCCTCGGGACAGTGCCCTACGAGCAGTACTTC
CDR3 protein: CASSLGTVPYEQYF

CDR3 length: 19
clone size: NA
V gene: TRBV15
D gene: NA
J gene: TRBJ1-2
CDR3 DNA: TGTGCCACCAGCCGTGGGATCGGCGGGCTAAGGGAAGGGGGCTATGGCTACACCTTC
CDR3 protein: CATSRGIGGLREGGYGYTF

CDR3 length: 15
clone size: once
V gene: TRBV25-1
D gene: TRBD1
J gene: TRBJ2-5
CDR3 DNA: TGTGCCAGCAGTGAATTGGGACAGGGTAGAGAGACCCAGTACTTC
CDR3 protein: CASSELGQGRETQYF

CDR3 length: 15
clone size: NA
V gene: TRBV28
D gene: TRBD1
J gene: TRBJ1-5
CDR3 DNA: TGTGCCAGCAGTCTTACAGGGGTTCGCAATCAGCCCCAGCATTTT
CDR3 protein: CASSLTGVRNQPQHF

CDR3 length: 16
clone size: NA
V gene: TRBV4-3
D gene: TRBD2
J gene: TRBJ2-1
CDR3 DNA: TGCGCCAGCAGCCCTTCAAGCGGGAGCTCCTACAATGAGCAGTTCTTC
CDR3 protein: CASSPSSGSSYNEQFF

CDR3 length: 13
clone size: NA
V gene: TRBV6-5
D gene: TRBD1
J gene: TRBJ1-1
CDR3 DNA: TGTGCCAGCAGGACAGGGGGGAACACTGAAGCTTTCTTT
CDR3 protein: CASRTGGNTEAFF

CDR3 length: 15
clone size: NA
V gene: TRBV6-5
D gene: TRBD1
J gene: TRBJ1-5
CDR3 DNA: TGTGCCAGCAGTGCGACAGGGGTGAGCAATCAGCCCCAGCATTTT
CDR3 protein: CASSATGVSNQPQHF

CDR3 length: 11
clone size: NA
V gene: TRBV21-1
D gene: NA
J gene: TRBJ1-2
CDR3 DNA: TGTGCCAGCAGCAAAGAGAGGGGCTACACCTTC
CDR3 protein: CASSKERGYTF

CDR3 length: 15
clone size: NA
V gene: TRBV25-1
D gene: NA
J gene: TRBJ2-3
CDR3 DNA: TGTGCCAGCAGTGAAAGGGGAGCAGGAAAGGATACGCAGTATTTT
CDR3 protein: CASSERGAGKDTQYF

CDR3 length: 17
clone size: NA
V gene: TRBV7-2
D gene: NA
J gene: TRBJ1-1
CDR3 DNA: TGTGCCAGCAGCTTACGGGGGCGGGGAACCCTGAACACTGAAGCTTTCTTT
CDR3 protein: CASSLRGRGTLNTEAFF

CDR3 length: 14
clone size: NA
V gene: TRBV18
D gene: TRBD1
J gene: TRBJ2-7
CDR3 DNA: TGTGCCAGCTCACCCGACAGGGGGCCCTACGAGCAGTACTTC
CDR3 protein: CASSPDRGPYEQYF

CDR3 length: 18
clone size: NA
V gene: TRBV27
D gene: NA
J gene: TRBJ2-6
CDR3 DNA: TGTGCCAGCAGTAGGGAGGCGGGCAAAAGCTCTGGGGCCAACGTCCTGACTTTC
CDR3 protein: CASSREAGKSSGANVLTF

CDR3 length: 15
clone size: NA
V gene: TRBV5-4
D gene: NA
J gene: TRBJ2-1
CDR3 DNA: TGTGCCAGCAGCCCCGGGACCCTCCTTTACAATGAGCAGTTCTTC
CDR3 protein: CASSPGTLLYNEQFF

CDR3 length: 15
clone size: NA
V gene: TRBV6-1
D gene: NA
J gene: TRBJ1-2
CDR3 DNA: TGTGCCAGCAGTGAAGGGAACTTATCGAGGTATGGCTACACCTTC
CDR3 protein: CASSEGNLSRYGYTF

CDR3 length: 13
clone size: once
V gene: TRBV6-1
D gene: NA
J gene: TRBJ1-1
CDR3 DNA: TGTGCCAGCAGTACGTGGAGAAGCACTGAAGCTTTCTTT
CDR3 protein: CASSTWRSTEAFF

CDR3 length: 15
clone size: NA
V gene: TRBV11-3
D gene: TRBD1
J gene: TRBJ2-5
CDR3 DNA: TGTGCCAGCAGCTTAGAGGGGACAGGGAAGGAGACCCAGTACTTC
CDR3 protein: CASSLEGTGKETQYF

CDR3 length: 17
clone size: NA
V gene: TRBV10-1
D gene: TRBD2
J gene: TRBJ2-4
CDR3 DNA: TGCGCCAAAGGATCGGGGCTAGCGGAATTAGCCAAAAACATTCAGTACTTC
CDR3 protein: CAKGSGLAELAKNIQYF

CDR3 length: 17
clone size: once
V gene: TRBV19
D gene: NA
J gene: TRBJ2-5
CDR3 DNA: TGTGCCAGTAGTATAGAGGGCCGGGGCAGAAGCCAAGAGACCCAGTACTTC
CDR3 protein: CASSIEGRGRSQETQYF

CDR3 length: 14
clone size: NA
V gene: TRBV2
D gene: TRBD2
J gene: TRBJ2-1
CDR3 DNA: TGTGCCAGCGGGACTAGCGGGGGGGCTGAGGAGCAGTTCTTC
CDR3 protein: CASGTSGGAEEQFF

CDR3 length: 13
clone size: NA
V gene: TRBV7-2
D gene: NA
J gene: TRBJ2-7
CDR3 DNA: TGTGCCAGCGTGTTGGGGGTCGGAAGCGAGCAGTACTTC
CDR3 protein: CASVLGVGSEQYF

CDR3 length: 15
clone size: NA
V gene: TRBV5-1
D gene: TRBD2
J gene: TRBJ2-1
CDR3 DNA: TGCGCCAGCAGCTTGAGAGCGGGAGGGGTAAATGAGCAGTTCTTC
CDR3 protein: CASSLRAGGVNEQFF

CDR3 length: 16
clone size: NA
V gene: TRBV10-3
D gene: TRBD2
J gene: TRBJ2-7
CDR3 DNA: TGTGCCATCAGTTCACGGACTAGCGGGGGTCCCTACGAGCAGTACTTC
CDR3 protein: CAISSRTSGGPYEQYF

CDR3 length: 14
clone size: NA
V gene: TRBV7-2
D gene: NA
J gene: TRBJ2-3
CDR3 DNA: TGTGCCAGCAGCCCCGCAGGGGCGGGGAATACGCAGTATTTT
CDR3 protein: CASSPAGAGNTQYF

CDR3 length: 14
clone size: NA
V gene: TRBV29-1
D gene: NA
J gene: TRBJ1-5
CDR3 DNA: TGCAGCGTCGGGAACGGGCAAAACAATCAGCCCCAGCATTTT
CDR3 protein: CSVGNGQNNQPQHF

CDR3 length: 16
clone size: NA
V gene: TRBV5-1
D gene: NA
J gene: TRBJ1-1
CDR3 DNA: TGCGCCAGCAGCCGGACGGGGGGCAGAGAAAACACTGAAGCTTTCTTT
CDR3 protein: CASSRTGGRENTEAFF

CDR3 length: 14
clone size: NA
V gene: TRBV2
D gene: NA
J gene: TRBJ2-5
CDR3 DNA: TGTGCCAGCAGTGCCGGGGAACGGCAAGAGACCCAGTACTTC
CDR3 protein: CASSAGERQETQYF

CDR3 length: 14
clone size: NA
V gene: TRBV6-5
D gene: TRBD1
J gene: TRBJ1-6
CDR3 DNA: TGTGCCAGCACCAACAGGGGATCCAATTCACCCCTCCACTTT
CDR3 protein: CASTNRGSNSPLHF

CDR3 length: 13
clone size: NA
V gene: TRBV4-1
D gene: NA
J gene: TRBJ1-5
CDR3 DNA: TGCGCCAGCAGCCAAGATCCTAATCAGCCCCAGCATTTT
CDR3 protein: CASSQDPNQPQHF

CDR3 length: 15
clone size: few
V gene: TRBV19
D gene: NA
J gene: TRBJ1-6
CDR3 DNA: TGTGCCAGTAGTGACGCTCGAGGTTTTAATTCACCCCTCCACTTT
CDR3 protein: CASSDARGFNSPLHF

CDR3 length: 17
clone size: NA
V gene: TRBV21-1
D gene: NA
J gene: TRBJ2-5
CDR3 DNA: TGTGCCAGCAGCAAGCAAACGGGACTAGCGGGCCAAGAGACCCAGTACTTC
CDR3 protein: CASSKQTGLAGQETQYF

CDR3 length: 17
clone size: NA
V gene: TRBV5-1
D gene: TRBD2
J gene: TRBJ2-5
CDR3 DNA: TGCGCCAGCAGCTTGGTCCTAGCGGGAGGGCTCCAAGAGACCCAGTACTTC
CDR3 protein: CASSLVLAGGLQETQYF

CDR3 length: 17
clone size: NA
V gene: TRBV5-1
D gene: NA
J gene: TRBJ2-2
CDR3 DNA: TGCGCCAGCAGCTTCCCCTACAAGAAGATTAACACCGGGGAGCTGTTTTTT
CDR3 protein: CASSFPYKKINTGELFF

CDR3 length: 12
clone size: NA
V gene: TRBV7-2
D gene: NA
J gene: TRBJ2-3
CDR3 DNA: TGTGCCCGGAGGAGGTGGGCGGATACGCAGTATTTT
CDR3 protein: CARRRWADTQYF

CDR3 length: 16
clone size: NA
V gene: TRBV30
D gene: NA
J gene: TRBJ1-5
CDR3 DNA: TGTGCCTGGACCCAGGGAGAGGGCAAGAGGAGTCAGCCCCAGCATTTT
CDR3 protein: CAWTQGEGKRSQPQHF

CDR3 length: 14
clone size: NA
V gene: TRBV2
D gene: TRBD1
J gene: TRBJ2-1
CDR3 DNA: TGTGCCAGCAGTCGGGACAGGTCCTACAATGAGCAGTTCTTC
CDR3 protein: CASSRDRSYNEQFF

CDR3 length: 15
clone size: NA
V gene: TRBV2
D gene: TRBD1
J gene: TRBJ2-7
CDR3 DNA: TGTGCCAGTAAGACGGACAGGGGAGAATACTACGAGCAGTACTTC
CDR3 protein: CASKTDRGEYYEQYF

CDR3 length: 16
clone size: NA
V gene: TRBV5-1
D gene: NA
J gene: TRBJ1-2
CDR3 DNA: TGCGCCAGCAGCTTGGCCTGGGCAGGGTCACGGGTAGGCTACACCTTC
CDR3 protein: CASSLAWAGSRVGYTF